The clone carrying this TCR beta chain was found a few times. Its antigen is not known. This sample's treatment: oral pan-JAK inhibitor, 5-10 mg twice daily. The sample originates from a study of CD8+ T cells in alopecia areata. At the level of the study: Treated patients were given 5 to 10 mg oral tofacitinib twice daily. Study-level points and caveats: Against the mouse data, patients shared TCRs less clearly, possibly for HLA reasons. Uncertain still, given a single nonresponder, is whether baseline CD8+ expansion links to response. On tofacitinib, scalp and blood still held many of the expanded lesional clones.

Germline assignment: CDR1 SQVTM and CDR2 ANQGSEA. This CDR3 region has 13 residues. Trimming left V 3 bases short and J 6 bases short, with 11 bases between. Reverse transcribed after extraction, RNA yielded cDNA as the sequencing template. Measured with immunoSEQ multiplex PCR; TCRdb has only the in-frame clones, and not every one. The data hold about 110,000 clones, with around three fifths observed a single time. The clonotype was recovered from a human donor with alopecia areata. The chain has TRBV29-1 and TRBJ2-2, with D perhaps given as TRBD1 or TRBD2 (5 bases each). The source was CD4+ T cells sorted from blood, collected at week 24, from a patient treated with tofacitinib. As DNA, the CDR3 is TGCAGCGTTGAGGGACGGGGCCCCGGGGAGCTGTTTTTT. Protein product: CSVEGRGPGELFF.